A selection of T cell receptor beta chains follows, all from one sample in a study of coeliac disease. TCRdb's table, derived via immunoSEQ multiplex PCR, lists solely in-frame clones and lacks some. The sample includes some 4,000 clones, 65% to 70% of them seen just once. The material sequenced was intraepithelial lymphocytes from the gut. The receptors originated from a woman in her sixties or seventies with active celiac disease. Both conserved end residues are part of each CDR3. The D gene is left open where the match is weak. Clone size is not always given. Where it is, it says once, few, many or a class for expanded clones.

abundance,j_gene,v_gene,d_gene,CDR3nt,CDR3aa
NA,TRBJ2-2,TRBV7-6,TRBD1,TGTGCCAGCAGCCAGAGGACAGGGAAGATTATCGGGGAGCTGTTTTTT,CASSQRTGKIIGELFF
NA,TRBJ2-1,TRBV4-3,TRBD2,TGCGCCAGCAGCCAAGATGGGGGAGCGGGACGAGAGCAGTTCTTC,CASSQDGGAGREQFF
NA,TRBJ2-3,TRBV7-8,TRBD2,TGTGCCAGCAGCTCGGGGGGTCTGACAAAATACACAGATACGCAGTATTTT,CASSSGGLTKYTDTQYF
NA,TRBJ2-4,TRBV4-3,TRBD2,TGCGCCAGCAGCCATCGATGGGCTAGCGGGAGGGTCCAAGCCAAAAACATTCAGTACTTC,CASSHRWASGRVQAKNIQYF
once,TRBJ1-1,TRBV29-1,NA,TGCAGCTACGATCCGGGGATGAACACTGAAGCTTTCTTT,CSYDPGMNTEAFF
NA,TRBJ1-1,TRBV25-1,NA,TGTGCCAGCAGTCGGCGGGGGAGTAACACTGAAGCTTTCTTT,CASSRRGSNTEAFF
NA,TRBJ1-2,TRBV19,TRBD1,TGTGCCAGTAGTATCGGGACAGGGCCTTTTGGCTACACCTTC,CASSIGTGPFGYTF
NA,TRBJ1-1,TRBV5-4,NA,TGTGCCAGCACCCCCCGGGCAGGGCGGACTGAAGCTTTCTTT,CASTPRAGRTEAFF
NA,TRBJ1-2,TRBV10-3,NA,TGTGCCATCAGTGGGGCAGGGGCTCGAGGCTACACCTTC,CAISGAGARGYTF
few,TRBJ2-3,TRBV7-9,TRBD2,TGTGCCAGCAGCTTATGGTTGAAGCGGGGGTTAGCAGATACGCAGTATTTT,CASSLWLKRGLADTQYF
NA,TRBJ1-1,TRBV10-3,NA,TGTGCCATCAGTGTAGGGACATTGAACACTGAGGCTTTCTTT,CAISVGTLNTEAFF
NA,TRBJ1-1,TRBV19,NA,TGTGCCAGTAGTATAGAGGTTTCCGGGACAGAAGCTTTCTTT,CASSIEVSGTEAFF
NA,TRBJ1-4,TRBV5-1,NA,TGCGCCAGCAGCTCCCACAGCTTTGGCGAAGAAAAACTGTTTTTT,CASSSHSFGEEKLFF
few,TRBJ1-1,TRBV7-2,NA,TGTGCCAGCAGCCGCGAACGGGGGGGCGGCACTGAAGCTTTCTTT,CASSRERGGGTEAFF
NA,TRBJ1-2,TRBV2,TRBD1,TGTGCCAGCAGTATAACCGGGACAGGGGGTAACTATGGCTACACCTTC,CASSITGTGGNYGYTF
medium-sized,TRBJ2-3,TRBV7-2,TRBD2,TGTGCCAGCAGCTGGCTGACTTTAGCGGGCACACATACGCAGTATTTT,CASSWLTLAGTHTQYF
once,TRBJ1-4,TRBV5-1,NA,TGCGCCAGCAGCTTGGGGGGACGGGACTGGGGGAATGAAAAACTGTTTTTT,CASSLGGRDWGNEKLFF